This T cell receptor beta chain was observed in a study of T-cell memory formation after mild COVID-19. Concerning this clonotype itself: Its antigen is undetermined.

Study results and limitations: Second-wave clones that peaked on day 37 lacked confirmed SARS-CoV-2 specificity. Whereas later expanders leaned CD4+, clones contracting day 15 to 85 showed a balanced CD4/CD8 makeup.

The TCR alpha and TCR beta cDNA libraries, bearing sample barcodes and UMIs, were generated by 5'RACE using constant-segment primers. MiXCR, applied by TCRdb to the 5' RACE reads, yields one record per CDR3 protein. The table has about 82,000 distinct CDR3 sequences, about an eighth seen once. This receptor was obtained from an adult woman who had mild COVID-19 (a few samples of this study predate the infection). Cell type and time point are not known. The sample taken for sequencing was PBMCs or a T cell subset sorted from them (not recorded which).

CDR3 DNA sequence: TGTGCCAGCAGCTTGGACGGGTTCTACGAGCAGTACTTC. Encoded protein: CASSLDGFYEQYF. The gene calls are TRBV5-6 and TRBJ2-7; D remains ambiguous. Germline values: CDR1 SGHDT, CDR2 YYEEEE. This CDR3 has 13 residues. The V gene lost 0 bases and the J gene lost 3 bases, with 7 bases spanning the gap. The full variable domain, in which reference TRBV5-6 and TRBJ2-7 provide the parts outside the CDR3, is DAGVTQSPTHLIKTRGQQVTLRCSPKSGHDTVSWYQQALGQGPQFIFQYYEEEERQRGNFPDRFSGHQFPNYSSELNVNALLLGDSALYLCASSLDGFYEQYFGPGTRLTVT.